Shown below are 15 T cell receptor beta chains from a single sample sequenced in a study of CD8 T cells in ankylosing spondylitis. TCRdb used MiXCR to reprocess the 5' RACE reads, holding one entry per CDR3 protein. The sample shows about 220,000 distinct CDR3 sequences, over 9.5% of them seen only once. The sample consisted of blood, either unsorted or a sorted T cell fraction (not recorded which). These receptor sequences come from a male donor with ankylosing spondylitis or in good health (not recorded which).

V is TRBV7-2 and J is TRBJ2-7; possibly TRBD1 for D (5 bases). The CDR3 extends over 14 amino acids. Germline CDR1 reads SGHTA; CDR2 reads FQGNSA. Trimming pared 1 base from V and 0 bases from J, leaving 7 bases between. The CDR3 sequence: CASSLGRASYEQYF. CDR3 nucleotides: TGTGCCAGCAGCTTAGGCAGGGCCTCCTACGAGCAGTACTTC.

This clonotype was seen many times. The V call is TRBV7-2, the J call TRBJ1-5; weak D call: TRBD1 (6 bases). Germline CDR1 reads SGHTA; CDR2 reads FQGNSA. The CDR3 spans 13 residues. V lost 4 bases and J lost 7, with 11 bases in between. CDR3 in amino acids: CASSSQGNQPQHF. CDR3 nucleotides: TGTGCCAGCAGCTCTCAGGGGAACCAGCCCCAGCATTTT.

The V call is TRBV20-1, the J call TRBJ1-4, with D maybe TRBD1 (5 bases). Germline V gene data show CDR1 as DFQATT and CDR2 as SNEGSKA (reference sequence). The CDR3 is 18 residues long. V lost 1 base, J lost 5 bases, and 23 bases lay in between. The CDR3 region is CSARGLLGAQGENEKLFF. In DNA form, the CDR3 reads TGCAGTGCTAGAGGCTTGTTAGGGGCGCAGGGTGAGAATGAAAAACTGTTTTTT.

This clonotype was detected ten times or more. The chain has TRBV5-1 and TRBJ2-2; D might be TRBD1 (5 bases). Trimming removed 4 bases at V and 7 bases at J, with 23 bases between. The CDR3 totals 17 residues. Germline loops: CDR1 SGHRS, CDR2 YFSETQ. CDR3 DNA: TGCGCCAGCAGCCGTCGGCAGTCGACAGAAATTAGCGGGGAGCTGTTTTTT. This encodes CASSRRQSTEISGELFF.

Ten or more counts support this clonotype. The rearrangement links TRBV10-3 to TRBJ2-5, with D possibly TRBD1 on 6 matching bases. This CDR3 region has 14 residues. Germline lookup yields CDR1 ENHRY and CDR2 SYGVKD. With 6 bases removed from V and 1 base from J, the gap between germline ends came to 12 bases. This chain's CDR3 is CAISPTGFQETQYF. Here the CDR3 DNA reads TGTGCCATCAGCCCGACAGGTTTCCAAGAGACCCAGTACTTC.

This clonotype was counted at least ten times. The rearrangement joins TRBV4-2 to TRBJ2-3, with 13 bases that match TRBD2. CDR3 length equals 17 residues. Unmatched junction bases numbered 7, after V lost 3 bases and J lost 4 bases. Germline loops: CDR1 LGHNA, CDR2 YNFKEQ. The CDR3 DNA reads TGTGCCAGCAGCCAGCTAGGAACTAGCGGGGGGGCAGATACGCAGTATTTT. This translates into CASSQLGTSGGADTQYF.

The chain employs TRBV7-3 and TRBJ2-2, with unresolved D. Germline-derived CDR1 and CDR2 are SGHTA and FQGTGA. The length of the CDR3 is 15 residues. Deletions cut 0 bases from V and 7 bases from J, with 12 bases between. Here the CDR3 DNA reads TGTGCCAGCAGCTTAACCGCTCAGGTGGGCGGGGAGCTGTTTTTT. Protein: CASSLTAQVGGELFF.

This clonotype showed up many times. The CDR3 loop is CASDRGQGDTEAFF. Written as DNA, the CDR3 is TGTGCCAGCGACAGGGGGCAGGGGGACACTGAAGCTTTCTTT. V and J are TRBV12-3 or TRBV12-4 and TRBJ1-1; TRBD1 aligns across 10 bases. This CDR3 is built from 14 residues. With V trimmed by 8 bases and J by 3 bases, 6 bases remained unmatched.

The CDR3 spells CASSDVRGRGQETQYF. DNA for the CDR3: TGTGCCAGCAGTGACGTGCGGGGCAGGGGACAAGAGACCCAGTACTTC. The chain has TRBV6-1 and TRBJ2-5; D might be TRBD1 or TRBD2, each matching 6 bases. The CDR3 contains 16 residues. V was clipped by 3 bases and J by 2 bases, with 16 bases between them. In germline, CDR1 is MNHNS, CDR2 SASEGT.

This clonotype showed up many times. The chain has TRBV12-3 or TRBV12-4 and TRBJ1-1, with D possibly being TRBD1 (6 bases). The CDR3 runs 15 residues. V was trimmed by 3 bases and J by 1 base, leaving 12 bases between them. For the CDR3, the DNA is TGTGCCAGCAGTTTTTACAGGGAGACGAACACTGAAGCTTTCTTT. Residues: CASSFYRETNTEAFF.

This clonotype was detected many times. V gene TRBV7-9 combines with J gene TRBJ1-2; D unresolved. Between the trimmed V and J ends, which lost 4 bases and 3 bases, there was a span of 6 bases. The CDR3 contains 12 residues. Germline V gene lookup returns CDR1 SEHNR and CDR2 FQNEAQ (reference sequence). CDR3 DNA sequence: TGTGCCAGCAGCTCCTCGGACTATGGCTACACCTTC. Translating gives CASSSSDYGYTF.

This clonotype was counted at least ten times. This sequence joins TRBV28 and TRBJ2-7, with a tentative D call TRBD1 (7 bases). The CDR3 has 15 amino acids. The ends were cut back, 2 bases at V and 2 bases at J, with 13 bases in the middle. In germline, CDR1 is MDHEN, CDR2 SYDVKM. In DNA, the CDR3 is TGTGCCAGCAGTTTAGCGGGACAGCTACCCTACGAGCAGTACTTC. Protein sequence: CASSLAGQLPYEQYF. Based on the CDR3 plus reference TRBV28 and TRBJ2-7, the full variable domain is DVKVTQSSRYLVKRTGEKVFLECVQDMDHENMFWYRQDPGLGLRLIYFSYDVKMKEKGDIPEGYSVSREKKERFSLILESASTNQTSMYLCASSLAGQLPYEQYFGPGTRLTVT.

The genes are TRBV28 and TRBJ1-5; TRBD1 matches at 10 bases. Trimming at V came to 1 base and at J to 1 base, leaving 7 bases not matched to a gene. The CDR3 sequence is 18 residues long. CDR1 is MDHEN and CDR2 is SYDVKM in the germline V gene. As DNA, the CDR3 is TGTGCCAGCAGTTTATCCTACGGACAGGGGGACAGCAATCAGCCCCAGCATTTT. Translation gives CASSLSYGQGDSNQPQHF.

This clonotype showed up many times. The CDR3 region has the DNA TGTGCCACCAGCGAGGGACTAGCTATGGAAGAGACCCAGTACTTC. Its translation is CATSEGLAMEETQYF. The V and J genes are TRBV15 and TRBJ2-5; TRBD2 matches 9 bases. The trim removed 5 bases at V and 3 bases at J, leaving 7 bases unmatched. This CDR3 contains 15 residues. Germline V gene sequence: CDR1 LNHNV, CDR2 YYDKDF (reference sequence).

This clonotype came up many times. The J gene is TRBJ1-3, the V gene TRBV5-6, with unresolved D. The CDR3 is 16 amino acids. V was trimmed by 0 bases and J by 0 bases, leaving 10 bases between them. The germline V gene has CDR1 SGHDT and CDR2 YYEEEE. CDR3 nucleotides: TGTGCCAGCAGCTTGGCTGGGAAGCTCTCTGGAAACACCATATATTTT. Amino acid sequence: CASSLAGKLSGNTIYF.